These 25 T cell receptor beta chains were sequenced from one sample in a study of T cell responses to AZD1222 COVID-19 vaccine. The method was immunoSEQ multiplex PCR; TCRdb's version includes in-frame clones alone and lacks a portion of them. The sample includes about 130,000 clones, just over 85% of them seen just once. The input for sequencing was peripheral blood, taken on day 0 of AZD1222 vaccination. All receptors come from an adult in good health.

The chain employs TRBV6-5 and TRBJ1-2; 10 bases fit TRBD1. The CDR3 runs 15 residues. Germline V CDR1 and CDR2: MNHEY, SVGAGI. J was trimmed by 5 bases and V by 6 bases; bases with no gene match: 9. As DNA, the CDR3 is TGTGCCAGCAGCCCAACGGGACAGGGGTTATATGGCTACACCTTC. It translates to CASSPTGQGLYGYTF.

The rearrangement links TRBV19 to TRBJ1-1; 10 positions agree with TRBD1. Per germline, CDR1 LNHDA and CDR2 SQIVND (reference sequence). This CDR3 is 12 amino acids long. V dropped 5 bases and J dropped 12; count of bases not matched to a gene: 6. The CDR3 sequence: CASSRDRGESFF. DNA for the CDR3: TGTGCCAGTAGTCGGGACAGGGGCGAATCTTTCTTT.

The chain recombines TRBV30 with TRBJ1-6, with D maybe TRBD1 (6 bases). The CDR3 runs to 15 residues. Germline loops: CDR1 GTSNPN, CDR2 SVGIG (reference sequence). V lost 4 bases and J 0 bases, leaving 10 bases between the germline ends. The CDR3 is CAWNTGSSYNSPLHF. The CDR3 nucleotides read TGTGCCTGGAATACAGGGAGCTCCTATAATTCACCCCTCCACTTT.

The chain carries TRBV19 and TRBJ1-1; TRBD1 is a possible D gene (6 bases). Germline-derived CDR1 and CDR2 are LNHDA and SQIVND (reference sequence). This CDR3 region has 16 residues. V was pared by 0 bases and J by 3 bases, with 14 bases between. CDR3 DNA: TGTGCCAGTAGTATAGATAAGGGGGTGCGACACACTGAAGCTTTCTTT. This sequence encodes CASSIDKGVRHTEAFF.

This chain uses TRBV10-3 with TRBJ2-7; TRBD1 agrees at 9 bases. The germline CDR1 and CDR2 sequences are ENHRY and SYGVKD. The CDR3 has 15 residues. Unmatched junction bases numbered 7, after V lost 2 bases and J lost 5 bases. As DNA, the CDR3 is TGTGCCATCAGTGAGGTTGGGACAGGGATGAACGAGCAGTACTTC. This codes for CAISEVGTGMNEQYF.

The V and J genes are TRBV9 and TRBJ1-6; 9 bases match TRBD1. Germline V gene data show CDR1 as SGDLS and CDR2 as YYNGEE. Trimming removed 3 bases from V and 9 bases from J; junction bases left unmatched: 7. The CDR3 is 15 amino acids. This CDR3 is CASSAPGTGISPLHF. Written as DNA, the CDR3 is TGTGCCAGCAGCGCCCCCGGGACAGGGATTTCACCCCTCCACTTT.

The V and J genes are TRBV2 and TRBJ1-3, with D maybe TRBD1 (5 bases). The CDR3 totals 18 residues. Germline V gene lookup returns CDR1 SNHLY and CDR2 FYNNEI. V was shortened by 3 bases and J by 0 bases, with 18 bases between the two germline ends. For the CDR3, the DNA is TGTGCCAGCAGTGAGTCTCCGGTCGGGGACCTCTCTGGAAACACCATATATTTT. Its protein product is CASSESPVGDLSGNTIYF.

The J gene is TRBJ2-7, the V gene TRBV10-3; D is uncertain. Germline V gives CDR1 ENHRY, CDR2 SYGVKD. Trimming took off 3 bases at V and 0 bases at J, with 9 bases between the two ends. CDR3 length: 14 amino acids. CDR3 region: CAISDPQSSYEQYF. The CDR3 coding sequence is TGTGCCATCAGTGACCCACAAAGCTCCTACGAGCAGTACTTC.

The J gene is TRBJ1-2, the V gene TRBV29-1; TRBD1 agrees at 9 bases. There are 13 residues in the CDR3. With 7 bases clipped from V and 7 bases from J, the junction kept 10 bases outside the gene matches. Germline V gives CDR1 SQVTM, CDR2 ANQGSEA. CDR3 in DNA: TGCAGCGCCGGAACAGGGGGCGCTTTTGGCTACACCTTC. Its protein product is CSAGTGGAFGYTF.

The chain is built from TRBV11-3 and TRBJ2-7, with D possibly TRBD2 on 6 matching bases. The CDR3 spans 14 residues. Looked up from germline, CDR1 is SGHNT and CDR2 is YENEEA. The ends were cut back, 3 bases at V and 7 bases at J, with 16 bases in the middle. CDR3 sequence reads: CASSLRGKGGEQYF. The CDR3 DNA follows: TGTGCCAGCAGCTTGCGGGGTAAGGGAGGTGAGCAGTACTTC.

The sample holds one count of this clone. Germline and junction disagree at one end, which may indicate a read error. This chain connects TRBV11-2 to TRBJ2-5; D is possibly TRBD1 (6 bases). The CDR3 has 12 amino acids. CDR1 is SGHAT, CDR2 FQNNGV, per germline. The CDR3 nucleotides are TGCATGAGTCAGGGGCATGGAGAGACCCAGTACTTC. Translating it yields CMSQGHGETQYF.

The rearrangement joins TRBV6-5 to TRBJ2-5; TRBD2 matches at 14 bases. The V segment lost 6 bases and the J segment 8 bases; nucleotides outside the gene matches: 5. The CDR3 runs to 14 residues. Germline V gene lookup returns CDR1 MNHEY and CDR2 SVGAGI. The CDR3 loop is CASRSGTSGGTQYF. The DNA of the CDR3 is TGTGCCAGCAGATCCGGGACTAGCGGGGGAACCCAGTACTTC.

The gene calls are TRBV7-9 and TRBJ1-1; D gene unclear. This CDR3 region has 16 residues. V was shortened by 3 bases and J by 0 bases, with 14 bases between the two germline ends. CDR1 is SEHNR, CDR2 FQNEAQ, per germline (reference sequence). CDR3 sequence reads: CASSFRGRGMNTEAFF. CDR3 coding DNA: TGTGCCAGCAGCTTTAGAGGGCGCGGTATGAACACTGAAGCTTTCTTT.

The chain's CDR3 is CASTGTALLSTDTQYF. The CDR3 bases are TGTGCCAGCACCGGGACAGCCCTATTAAGCACAGATACGCAGTATTTT. The V call is TRBV7-2, the J call TRBJ2-3; 7 bases align to TRBD1. V lost 7 bases, J lost 0 bases, and 10 bases stayed unmatched. Germline CDR1 reads SGHTA; CDR2 reads FQGNSA. CDR3 length: 16 amino acids.

The chain is built from TRBV11-3 and TRBJ2-5; 11 positions agree with TRBD2. CDR1 and CDR2 (germline): SGHNT, YENEEA. The CDR3 is made up of 15 amino acids. J was trimmed by 5 bases and V by 5 bases; bases with no gene match: 7. The CDR3 loop is CASSRSGGAGETQYF. CDR3 DNA: TGTGCCAGCAGCCGTAGCGGGGGGGCCGGGGAGACCCAGTACTTC.

The gene calls are TRBV6-5 and TRBJ1-1, with a tentative D call TRBD1 (5 bases). CDR3 length: 15 residues. V was shortened by 6 bases and J by 1 base, with 15 bases between the two germline ends. The germline V gene has CDR1 MNHEY and CDR2 SVGAGI. Written as DNA, the CDR3 is TGTGCCAGCAGCCAGTTTTTTGGGGGGAACACTGAAGCTTTCTTT. Translated, it gives CASSQFFGGNTEAFF.

The V and J genes are TRBV5-1 and TRBJ2-7; D unclear. Per germline, CDR1 SGHRS and CDR2 YFSETQ. The CDR3 is 14 residues long. Trimming shortened V by 4 bases and J by 3 bases, and 14 bases separated the two germline ends. This CDR3 reads CASSGTGPLYEQYF. The CDR3 nucleotides read TGCGCCAGCAGCGGCACCGGGCCCCTCTACGAGCAGTACTTC.

This clone occurred once. The chain links TRBV7-2 to TRBJ2-7; 7 positions agree with TRBD2. V lost 7 bases to trimming and J lost 2 bases; unmatched junction nucleotides: 14. In germline, CDR1 is SGHTA, CDR2 FQGNSA. This CDR3 spans 16 amino acids. The CDR3: CASTLDGAGSPYEQYF. In DNA form, the CDR3 reads TGTGCCAGCACCCTAGACGGAGCGGGGTCCCCCTACGAGCAGTACTTC.

The chain combines TRBV6-5 with TRBJ2-7; TRBD1 might be the D (5 bases). The CDR3 extends over 15 amino acids. The V end lost 0 bases, the J end lost 0 bases, and 9 bases lay between the germline ends. The germline CDR1 and CDR2 sequences are MNHEY and SVGAGI. The chain's CDR3 is CASSYSRQGSYEQYF. CDR3 DNA: TGTGCCAGCAGTTACTCGCGTCAGGGCTCCTACGAGCAGTACTTC.

This clone was counted once. The V call is TRBV5-1, the J call TRBJ2-7; 7 bases match TRBD1. CDR3 length equals 14 residues. Losses at the gene ends were 1 base for V and 4 bases for J; bases not matched to a gene: 5. Germline V gives CDR1 SGHRS, CDR2 YFSETQ. In DNA form, the CDR3 reads TGCGCCAGCAGCTTGAACAGGGGTGGATACGAGCAGTACTTC. Protein sequence: CASSLNRGGYEQYF.

This clone has only a few counts. The gene calls are TRBV5-1 and TRBJ2-2, with 7 nucleotides matching TRBD1. The length of the CDR3 is 15 residues. Germline CDR1 is SGHRS and CDR2 is YFSETQ. The trim removed 7 bases at V and 2 bases at J, leaving 8 bases unmatched. The CDR3 reads CASAETGSNTGELFF. CDR3 DNA: TGCGCCAGCGCAGAGACAGGGTCCAACACCGGGGAGCTGTTTTTT.

V and J are TRBV27 and TRBJ2-1; possibly TRBD1 or TRBD2 for D (7 bases each). The ends were cut back, 6 bases at V and 7 bases at J, with 19 bases in the middle. The CDR3 is 15 amino acids. Germline lookup yields CDR1 MNHEY and CDR2 SMNVEV (reference sequence). The CDR3 DNA sequence: TGTGCCAGCAGCAGGGGGGGTGGCGGTAGGAATGAGCAGTTCTTC. This gives the protein CASSRGGGGRNEQFF.

In regard to this clone: At the DNA level, this CDR3 is encoded by other sequences in the same sample as well. This sequence joins TRBV19 and TRBJ1-2; D is possibly TRBD1 (5 bases). Germline CDR1 reads LNHDA; CDR2 reads SQIVND (reference sequence). Trimming shortened V by 3 bases and J by 4 bases, and 9 bases separated the two germline ends. This CDR3 has 13 residues. This CDR3 is CASSIPGIYGYTF. CDR3 DNA sequence: TGTGCCAGTAGTATTCCAGGGATCTATGGCTACACCTTC.

The chain has TRBV10-1 and TRBJ2-3; tentatively, D is TRBD2 (6 bases). V was shortened by 2 bases and J by 2 bases, with 11 bases between the two germline ends. CDR1 and CDR2 from the germline V gene are WNHNN and SYGVQD (reference sequence). This CDR3 has 15 residues. The CDR3 DNA is TGCGCCAGCAGTGAGAACGGCGGGGACACAGATACGCAGTATTTT. As protein: CASSENGGDTDTQYF.

The chain couples TRBV2 to TRBJ2-7; 9 nucleotides match TRBD1. V was pared by 6 bases and J by 4 bases, with 7 bases of the junction left unmatched. This CDR3 spans 14 amino acids. Germline V lookup: CDR1 SNHLY, CDR2 FYNNEI. The CDR3 loop reads CASSPGTGSYEQYF. CDR3 sequence (DNA): TGTGCCAGCAGCCCCGGGACAGGGAGTTACGAGCAGTACTTC.